Shown below are 27 T cell receptor beta chains from a single sample sequenced in a study of T-cell memory formation after mild COVID-19. TCRdb reprocessed the 5' RACE reads via MiXCR and lists one record per CDR3 protein. The sample records 180,000 or so distinct CDR3 sequences, approximately 16% being singletons. The sequencing sample was made of PBMCs or a T cell subset sorted from them (not recorded which). Every receptor here comes from an adult woman who had mild COVID-19 (a few samples of this study predate the infection). Cell type and time point are not known.

Only one count was recorded for this clonotype. The chain carries TRBV12-3 or TRBV12-4 and TRBJ2-3, with 8 bases aligning to TRBD1. The CDR3 is made up of 16 amino acids. V was clipped by 5 bases and J by 4 bases; unmatched bases: 11. The chain's CDR3 is CASSPRTGISSDTQYF. The CDR3, as DNA: TGTGCCAGCAGTCCCCGGACAGGGATATCATCAGATACGCAGTATTTT.

This clonotype was found many times. The rearrangement joins TRBV3-1 to TRBJ2-2; 10 bases are a match to TRBD2. The CDR3 extends over 17 amino acids. The V gene end was trimmed by 4 bases and the J gene end by 0 bases; junction bases not matched to a gene: 5. Germline-derived CDR1 and CDR2 are LGHDT and YNNKEL (reference sequence). This CDR3 reads CASSRTSGVANTGELFF. As DNA, the CDR3 is TGTGCCAGCAGCCGTACTAGCGGGGTTGCGAACACCGGGGAGCTGTTTTTT. Looking up the rest from reference TRBV3-1 and TRBJ2-2 gives the full variable domain: DTAVSQTPKYLVTQMGNDKSIKCEQNLGHDTMYWYKQDSKKFLKIMFSYNNKELIINETVPNRFSPKSPDKAHLNLHINSLELGDSAVYFCASSRTSGVANTGELFFGEGSRLTVL.

The gene calls are TRBV6-5 and TRBJ1-4; no firm D call. Germline loops: CDR1 MNHEY, CDR2 SVGAGI. The V end lost 7 bases, the J end lost 3 bases, and 9 bases lay between the germline ends. The CDR3 sequence is 13 residues long. CDR3 loop: CASKEGANEKLFF. The CDR3 bases are TGTGCCAGCAAGGAGGGAGCTAATGAAAAACTGTTTTTT.

There are a few counts of this clonotype. The genes are TRBV6-5 and TRBJ2-7, with unresolved D. Germline V lookup: CDR1 MNHEY, CDR2 SVGAGI. The CDR3 runs 11 residues. The V end lost 5 bases, the J end lost 4 bases, and 6 bases lay between the germline ends. Here the CDR3 reads CASSKLYEQYF. The CDR3 DNA is TGTGCCAGCAGTAAGCTGTACGAGCAGTACTTC.

The chain has TRBV11-2 and TRBJ2-5, with D perhaps TRBD2 (6 bases). The CDR3 totals 11 residues. Trimming took 7 bases from V and 5 from J, leaving 8 bases between them. CDR1 and CDR2 from the germline V gene are SGHAT and FQNNGV. This CDR3 reads CASKGRETQYF. CDR3 coding DNA: TGTGCCAGCAAGGGGAGGGAGACCCAGTACTTC.

This clonotype came up a few times. V usage is TRBV12-3 or TRBV12-4 and J usage is TRBJ2-3, with D unresolved. Trimming removed 6 bases from V and 6 bases from J, with 7 bases in between. This CDR3 spans 11 amino acids. CDR3 sequence (DNA): TGTGCCAGCAGCATCAAGGATACGCAGTATTTT. Translated: CASSIKDTQYF.

This clonotype was observed a handful of times. This rearrangement joins TRBV18 to TRBJ2-7, with 7 bases that match TRBD1. V shed 3 bases and J 4 bases; nucleotides not matched to a gene: 12. From germline, CDR1 is KGHSH and CDR2 LQKENI. The CDR3 length is 16 residues. CDR3 region: CASSPALTGSGYEQYF. For the CDR3, the DNA is TGTGCCAGCTCACCGGCACTGACAGGGTCCGGGTACGAGCAGTACTTC.

This clonotype was seen only a few times. V and J are TRBV5-1 and TRBJ1-2, with 7 bases identical to TRBD1. J gave up 8 bases and V 7 bases, and 8 bases lay outside the gene matches. Looked up from germline, CDR1 is SGHRS and CDR2 is YFSETQ. This CDR3 spans 12 amino acids. CDR3 loop: CASSEGAEGYTF. In DNA, the CDR3 is TGCGCCAGCTCTGAGGGGGCAGAAGGCTACACCTTC.

This clonotype has just a few counts. V usage is TRBV12-3 or TRBV12-4 and J usage is TRBJ2-1; no clear D gene. V was pared by 3 bases and J by 14 bases, with 11 bases between. The CDR3 is 11 residues long. The CDR3: CASSFEGRKFF. The CDR3, as DNA: TGTGCCAGCAGTTTTGAAGGACGGAAGTTCTTC.

The chain uses TRBV5-1 and TRBJ2-7; D may be TRBD2 (6 bases). V shed 3 bases and J shed 0 bases, with 10 bases lying between them. The CDR3 contains 14 residues. Germline CDR1 is SGHRS and CDR2 is YFSETQ. The CDR3 sequence: CASSSRGYSYEQYF. The CDR3 region has the DNA TGCGCCAGCAGCTCCCGGGGGTACTCCTACGAGCAGTACTTC.

V and J are TRBV11-1 and TRBJ2-7; D is possibly TRBD1 or TRBD2 (5 bases each). Germline V gene lookup returns CDR1 SGHAT and CDR2 FQDESV (reference sequence). V was cut by 1 base and J by 0 bases, with 13 bases left in between. This CDR3 comprises 16 residues. The CDR3 protein is CASSLVTSGHSYEQYF. CDR3 nucleotide sequence: TGTGCCAGCAGCTTAGTAACGAGCGGACACTCCTACGAGCAGTACTTC.

This clonotype was seen a few times. The chain is built from TRBV25-1 and TRBJ1-2; D remains ambiguous. Germline assignment: CDR1 MGHDK and CDR2 SYGVNS. The CDR3 loop spans 13 amino acids. Trimming left V 6 bases short and J 4 bases short, with 12 bases between. CDR3 sequence reads: CASRGGSFYGYTF. The CDR3 DNA reads as TGTGCCAGCAGAGGCGGGTCTTTCTATGGCTACACCTTC.

The chain combines TRBV11-2 with TRBJ2-1; perhaps TRBD2 as D (7 bases). Per germline, CDR1 SGHAT and CDR2 FQNNGV. The V gene lost 5 bases and the J gene lost 0 bases, with 17 bases spanning the gap. The CDR3 spans 17 residues. CDR3 nucleotides: TGTGCCAGCAGCCTCCGAGGCGGGGGCCTCTCCTACAATGAGCAGTTCTTC. It translates to CASSLRGGGLSYNEQFF.

The sample holds a few counts of this clonotype. The chain has TRBV27 and TRBJ2-7; no clear D gene. The CDR3 is 13 amino acids. Germline V gene sequence: CDR1 MNHEY, CDR2 SMNVEV (reference sequence). V lost 0 bases and J lost 6, with 9 bases in between. The CDR3 bases are TGTGCCAGCAGTTTATCAGGGCCCTCCGAGCAGTACTTC. This gives the protein CASSLSGPSEQYF.

V gene TRBV9 combines with J gene TRBJ1-6, with D hard to call. This CDR3 spans 15 amino acids. Germline-derived CDR1 and CDR2 are SGDLS and YYNGEE. With 0 bases removed from V and 5 bases from J, the gap between germline ends came to 9 bases. The CDR3 nucleotides read TGTGCCAGCAGCGTAGGCGGGAGGGATAATTCACCCCTCCACTTT. Encoded protein: CASSVGGRDNSPLHF.

The rearrangement joins TRBV7-6 to TRBJ2-5; D could derive from TRBD1 or TRBD2 (5 bases each). The CDR3 is made up of 18 amino acids. Trimming took 5 bases from V and 1 from J, leaving 23 bases between them. Per germline, CDR1 SGHVS and CDR2 FNYEAQ. The CDR3 nucleotides read TGTGCCAGCAGCCCCCAGGGAACGGTGGGGGTCTCCCAAGAGACCCAGTACTTC. Translation gives CASSPQGTVGVSQETQYF.

In its sample, this clonotype was seen a few times. The V call is TRBV4-2, the J call TRBJ2-7; TRBD1 agrees at 8 bases. V lost 3 bases, J lost 2 bases, and 3 bases stayed unmatched. Germline CDR1 reads LGHNA; CDR2 reads YNFKEQ. CDR3 length: 14 residues. The CDR3 loop reads CASSHTGQAYEQYF. DNA for the CDR3: TGTGCCAGCAGCCACACGGGACAGGCCTACGAGCAGTACTTC.

The chain is built from TRBV6-6 and TRBJ1-2, with TRBD1 matching 8 bases. The CDR3 covers 15 residues. CDR1 and CDR2 from the germline V gene are MNHNY and SVGAGI (reference sequence). V lost 7 bases to trimming and J lost 0 bases; unmatched junction nucleotides: 7. CDR3 nucleotides: TGTGCCAGCACCCCGGACAGGGCAGCTAACTATGGCTACACCTTC. It codes for CASTPDRAANYGYTF.

In this sample, this clonotype turned up many times. The V gene is TRBV7-2, the J gene TRBJ1-1; 8 nucleotides align to TRBD1. The ends lost 5 bases at V and 5 bases at J; junction bases unmatched: 10. The CDR3 is 15 amino acids. Germline values: CDR1 SGHTA, CDR2 FQGNSA. DNA of the CDR3: TGTGCCAGCAGCCTAAGCGGACAGGGCTTGACTGAAGCTTTCTTT. This sequence encodes CASSLSGQGLTEAFF.

The V call is TRBV12-3 or TRBV12-4, the J call TRBJ1-5; no clear D gene. The ends were cut back, 2 bases at V and 7 bases at J, with 15 bases in the middle. This CDR3 has 15 amino acids. DNA of the CDR3: TGTGCCAGCAGTTTATCTCCCCGTATCGAGCAGCCCCAGCATTTT. Residues: CASSLSPRIEQPQHF.

This chain uses TRBV30 with TRBJ2-2; D unclear. Germline lookup yields CDR1 GTSNPN and CDR2 SVGIG (reference sequence). Trimming took 4 bases from V and 1 from J, leaving 4 bases between them. The CDR3 runs 12 residues. The CDR3 DNA reads TGTGCCTGGACAGGGAACACCGGGGAGCTGTTTTTT. This encodes CAWTGNTGELFF.

The J gene is TRBJ2-7, the V gene TRBV6-2 or TRBV6-3; D might be TRBD1 (6 bases). The germline gives CDR1 MNHEY, CDR2 SVGEGT. The CDR3 has 14 residues. V was cut by 9 bases and J by 2 bases, with 17 bases left in between. The CDR3 sequence is CARFHRVTPYEQYF. In DNA, the CDR3 is TGTGCCAGGTTTCACAGGGTGACGCCCTACGAGCAGTACTTC.

The chain couples TRBV7-9 to TRBJ1-3; TRBD1 aligns across 8 bases. The junction had 8 bases not matched to a gene; V was cut back by 4 bases and J by 0 bases. Germline lookup yields CDR1 SEHNR and CDR2 FQNEAQ (reference sequence). This CDR3 spans 17 amino acids. Written as DNA, the CDR3 is TGTGCCAGCAGCTCGCTGGGGACAGGCCACTCTGGAAACACCATATATTTT. Protein sequence: CASSSLGTGHSGNTIYF.

The sample holds a few counts of this clonotype. The V and J genes are TRBV7-2 and TRBJ2-7, with TRBD2 identical over 10 bases. Looked up from germline, CDR1 is SGHTA and CDR2 is FQGNSA. The CDR3 totals 14 residues. Trimming at V came to 5 bases and at J to 6 bases, leaving 7 bases not matched to a gene. CDR3 nucleotide sequence: TGTGCCAGCAGCCCTGGACTAGCGGTTTCCGAGCAGTACTTC. It is translated as CASSPGLAVSEQYF.

V usage is TRBV7-3 and J usage is TRBJ2-2; TRBD1 or TRBD2 may be the D gene (5 bases each). Trimming left V 0 bases short and J 7 bases short, with 9 bases between. Per germline, CDR1 SGHTA and CDR2 FQGTGA. The CDR3 sequence is 14 residues long. The CDR3 coding sequence is TGTGCCAGCAGCTTAACGTCAGGGAGCGGGGAGCTGTTTTTT. Translating gives CASSLTSGSGELFF. Variable domain in full (rest from reference TRBV7-3 and TRBJ2-2): GAGVSQTPSNKVTEKGKYVELRCDPISGHTALYWYRQSLGQGPEFLIYFQGTGAADDSGLPNDRFFAVRPEGSVSTLKIQRTERGDSAVYLCASSLTSGSGELFFGEGSRLTVL.

This chain connects TRBV29-1 to TRBJ2-3, with D tentatively TRBD2 (5 bases). Germline CDR1 reads SQVTM; CDR2 reads ANQGSEA. V lost 3 bases and J 0 bases, leaving 10 bases between the germline ends. The CDR3 covers 14 residues. The CDR3 region is CSVEFQRSTDTQYF. For the CDR3, the DNA is TGCAGCGTTGAGTTCCAGCGGAGCACAGATACGCAGTATTTT.

At least ten counts were recorded for this clonotype. The V gene is TRBV4-2, the J gene TRBJ2-2, with D unclear. Trimming cost V 0 bases and J 5 bases, with 4 bases left between them. The CDR3 contains 13 residues. Germline lookup yields CDR1 LGHNA and CDR2 YNFKEQ. Here the CDR3 reads CASSQDQTGELFF. The CDR3, as DNA: TGTGCCAGCAGCCAAGATCAGACCGGGGAGCTGTTTTTT.